A selection of T cell receptor beta chains follows, all from one sample in a study of Ad26.COV2.S vaccination and SARS-CoV-2 variants. Measured with immunoSEQ multiplex PCR; TCRdb has only the in-frame clones, and not every one. The sample carries 180,000 or so clones, roughly 85% recorded once. Source: peripheral blood, taken after recovery from COVID-19. Every receptor here comes from a human donor who had recovered from COVID-19. Both conserved end residues are part of each CDR3. Fields, in order: D gene, V gene, J gene, clone size, CDR3 protein, CDR3 DNA. A D gene is named only where the DNA matches it firmly. Expanded clones get a size class; other rows say once, few or many, or leave the size out.

NA,TRBV5-4,TRBJ1-2,NA,CASSFQGELRGYTF,TGTGCCAGCAGCTTCCAGGGAGAACTAAGGGGCTACACCTTC
TRBD1,TRBV9,TRBJ1-6,NA,CASSVGQGKGSPLHF,TGTGCCAGCAGCGTAGGACAGGGGAAGGGTTCACCCCTCCACTTT
NA,TRBV27,TRBJ2-3,once,CASSLQAADTQYF,TGTGCCAGCAGTTTACAGGCAGCAGATACGCAGTATTTT
TRBD1,TRBV28,TRBJ1-1,NA,CASSYLQGAFF,TGTGCCAGCAGTTATCTACAGGGGGCTTTCTTT
NA,TRBV6-5,TRBJ1-1,NA,CASIVSGHTEAFF,TGTGCCAGCATTGTTAGCGGTCACACTGAAGCTTTCTTT
NA,TRBV9,TRBJ2-7,NA,CASSVGGGADSYEQYF,TGTGCCAGCAGCGTAGGGGGCGGAGCCGACTCCTACGAGCAGTACTTC
TRBD2,TRBV5-1,TRBJ2-5,NA,CASSSQAGGGQETQYF,TGCGCCAGCAGCTCCCAAGCGGGAGGCGGGCAAGAGACCCAGTACTTC
NA,TRBV5-6,TRBJ1-4,NA,CASSLVVVDEKLFF,TGTGCCAGCAGCTTGGTTGTGGTGGATGAAAAACTGTTTTTT
NA,TRBV19,TRBJ1-5,NA,CASSIGGYSNQPQHF,TGTGCCAGTAGTATCGGAGGGTATAGCAATCAGCCCCAGCATTTT
NA,TRBV7-2,TRBJ2-4,NA,CASSLEGRIAKNIQYF,TGTGCCAGCAGCTTAGAAGGAAGAATAGCCAAAAACATTCAGTACTTC
TRBD1,TRBV7-2,TRBJ1-5,NA,CASGPGQGRNQPQHF,TGTGCCAGCGGCCCGGGACAGGGAAGAAATCAGCCCCAGCATTTT
NA,TRBV9,TRBJ2-7,NA,CASSPAGRESSYEQYF,TGTGCCAGCAGCCCTGCGGGAAGGGAGAGCTCCTACGAGCAGTACTTC
TRBD2,TRBV27,TRBJ2-1,NA,CASSLSIAGGEQFF,TGTGCCAGCAGTTTATCCATAGCGGGAGGGGAGCAGTTCTTC
NA,TRBV7-3,TRBJ2-1,many,CASSFTTANEQFF,TGTGCCAGCAGCTTTACTACTGCCAATGAGCAGTTCTTC
NA,TRBV10-1,TRBJ2-5,NA,CASSAAPQETQYF,TGCGCCAGCAGTGCGGCCCCGCAAGAGACCCAGTACTTC
NA,TRBV10-3,TRBJ2-1,NA,CAISGTNEQFF,TGTGCCATCAGTGGTACCAATGAGCAGTTCTTC
NA,TRBV28,TRBJ1-2,once,CASSPRGLGGYTF,TGTGCCAGCAGTCCTCGGGGGCTGGGGGGCTACACCTTC
NA,TRBV3-1/TRBV3-2,TRBJ1-1,NA,CASSQGARANIRNTEAFF,TGTGCCAGCAGCCAAGGGGCGAGAGCCAACATTCGGAACACTGAAGCTTTCTTT
TRBD1,TRBV11-2,TRBJ2-5,NA,CASSSIARDRGPKTQYF,TGTGCCAGCAGCTCAATCGCACGGGACAGGGGGCCAAAGACCCAGTACTTC
NA,TRBV6-1,TRBJ2-7,NA,CASSERGEGPYEQYF,TGTGCCAGCAGTGAACGGGGAGAGGGGCCCTACGAGCAGTACTTC
TRBD2,TRBV10-1,TRBJ2-5,NA,CASSDNSGLGVQETQYF,TGCGCCAGCAGTGATAACAGTGGACTAGGGGTTCAGGAGACCCAGTACTTC
NA,TRBV9,TRBJ2-1,NA,CASSADPRPVGYNEQFF,TGTGCCAGCAGCGCGGACCCTAGACCGGTGGGGTACAATGAGCAGTTCTTC
NA,TRBV2,TRBJ1-3,NA,CASSTKARSGNTIYF,TGTGCCAGCAGTACAAAGGCGCGCTCTGGAAACACCATATATTTT
NA,TRBV5-1,TRBJ2-5,NA,CASSLSARGRETQYF,TGCGCCAGCAGCTTGTCAGCCCGGGGGCGAGAGACCCAGTACTTC
NA,TRBV27,TRBJ1-5,NA,CASRGGALINQPQHF,TGTGCCAGCAGGGGGGGGGCCTTAATAAATCAGCCCCAGCATTTT
TRBD2,TRBV5-5,TRBJ2-5,NA,CASSSNPLAGGPETQYF,TGTGCCAGCAGCTCAAACCCACTAGCGGGGGGGCCGGAGACCCAGTACTTC
NA,TRBV5-1,TRBJ1-3,few,CASSFQGPRGNTIYF,TGCGCCAGCAGCTTCCAGGGCCCCCGTGGAAACACCATATATTTT
TRBD1,TRBV5-1,TRBJ2-6,NA,CASSSGTGPSSGANVLTF,TGCGCCAGCAGCAGCGGGACAGGGCCTAGCTCTGGGGCCAACGTCCTGACTTTC
TRBD2,TRBV6-6,TRBJ2-1,NA,CASSPRLAGAINEQFF,TGTGCCAGCAGTCCCCGACTAGCCGGGGCCATCAATGAGCAGTTCTTC
TRBD1,TRBV18,TRBJ1-2,once,CASSDSPGQANYGYTF,TGTGCCAGCTCAGACTCCCCGGGACAGGCTAACTATGGCTACACCTTC
NA,TRBV12-3/TRBV12-4,TRBJ2-7,NA,CASSSGTRRYF,TGTGCCAGCAGTTCCGGGACAAGAAGGTACTTC
NA,TRBV2,TRBJ1-1,NA,CASSERWGAEAFF,TGTGCCAGCAGTGAAAGATGGGGGGCTGAAGCTTTCTTT